The following is a T cell receptor beta chain sequence with its context. As yet, its antigen is unknown. This sample stems from a study of cytomegalovirus exposure and HLA in healthy donors. When sampled, the donors appeared nominally healthy, though they likely had unrecorded immune exposures. Both 60 Vbeta primers and 13 Jbeta primers went into the PCR. Using immunoSEQ multiplex PCR, the repertoire was profiled, and TCRdb retains in-frame clones only, with some absent. The sample lists about 200,000 clones, 86% occurring once. Findings and caveats of the study: Previous analysis showed most TCR beta V segments were productive about 87% or about 30% of the time. Researchers reported in a later analysis that common viral pathogens appeared linked to several top clusters.

Specimen: PBMCs. This receptor was taken from a woman aged 25 to 39 in good health and CMV-seronegative.

CDR3 nucleotides: TGTGCCACCTCAGGGAGTCTAGCGGGAGCTGAGCAGTTCTTC. This translates into CATSGSLAGAEQFF. The V call is TRBV19, the J call TRBJ2-1; the match to TRBD2 covers 10 bases. This CDR3 is 14 amino acids long. Germline V CDR1 and CDR2: LNHDA, SQIVND (reference sequence). V dropped 10 bases and J dropped 9; count of bases not matched to a gene: 12.